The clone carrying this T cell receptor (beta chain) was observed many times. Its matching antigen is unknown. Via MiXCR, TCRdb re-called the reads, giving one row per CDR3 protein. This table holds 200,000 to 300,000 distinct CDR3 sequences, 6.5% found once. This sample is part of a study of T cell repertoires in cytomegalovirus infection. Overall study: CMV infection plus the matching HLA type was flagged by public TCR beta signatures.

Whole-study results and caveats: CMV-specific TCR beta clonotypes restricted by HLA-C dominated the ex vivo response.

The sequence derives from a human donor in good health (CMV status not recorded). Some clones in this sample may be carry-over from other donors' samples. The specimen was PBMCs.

CDR3 nucleotide sequence: TGCGCCAGCAGCTTTGCGAGACAGGGTAATACTGAAGCTTTCTTT. Protein product: CASSFARQGNTEAFF. This chain connects TRBV5-1 to TRBJ1-1; 7 positions match TRBD1. V dropped 2 bases and J dropped 5; count of bases not matched to a gene: 9. The CDR3 consists of 15 residues. Per germline, CDR1 SGHRS and CDR2 YFSETQ.